This T cell receptor (beta chain) was profiled in a study of regulatory T cells in long-lasting Graves disease. The time point denotes: newly diagnosed GD, antithyroid drugs for less than 3 months. Making the TCR library involved RNA that had been extracted from PBMCs. CDR1 MDHEN and CDR2 SYDVKM come from the germline V gene. V gave up 5 bases and J gave up 0 bases, with 14 bases separating them. The CDR3 loop spans 15 amino acids. The authors built TCR beta libraries using iRepertoire HTBI primers and Arm-PCR of CDR3 regions. TCRdb re-derived calls from the multiplex PCR reads in MiXCR, one entry per CDR3 protein. The sample has about 220,000 distinct CDR3 sequences, roughly 19% seen once; the top ten hold 10% to 15%. Many counts were recorded for this clonotype. The same data also went into a second study, on T cells in Graves' hyperthyroidism and ophthalmopathy. Per that study: Recently diagnosed hyperthyroidism of less than 2 months' duration affected patients aged 18 to 65.

This chain connects TRBV28 to TRBJ2-7, with D hard to call. The material was peripheral blood mononuclear cells (PBMCs), obtained at new diagnosis, from a patient treated with antithyroid drugs. The clonotype comes from a woman aged 25-40 years with Graves disease. CDR3 bases: TGTGCCAGCAGTAGTTACCACTTTAGCTCCTACGAGCAGTACTTC. It is translated as CASSSYHFSSYEQYF.